This T cell receptor beta chain was identified during a study of radiotherapy plus CTLA-4 blockade in lung cancer. Study in general: Objective response was observed in about 19% of patients, and disease control in roughly 31%.

The CDR3 is made up of 15 amino acids. The germline gives CDR1 MGHRA, CDR2 YSYEKL. Germline trimming cut 4 bases from V and 6 bases from J; bases unmatched to any gene: 5. This clone has only a few counts. Antigen: not known. Clones were read by immunoSEQ multiplex PCR, and TCRdb kept only the in-frame ones, dropping some. The data hold under 55,000 clones, with around four fifths observed a single time. Study-wide results and caveats: Blood saw expansion of tumor-derived TCR clones after radiotherapy plus ipilimumab.

The clonotype comes from a human donor with non-small cell lung cancer who had a partial response to radiotherapy plus ipilimumab. Specimen: peripheral blood, collected from a patient treated with radiotherapy plus ipilimumab. This chain joins TRBV4-1 and TRBJ2-1, with 11 bases identical to TRBD1. CDR3 coding DNA: TGCGCCAGCAGCCTAACCGGGACAGGGGGCAATGAGCAGTTCTTC. Protein sequence: CASSLTGTGGNEQFF.